This TCR beta chain was sequenced in a study of molecular identifiers for immune sequencing clone quantification. Notes on the study in general: Sizes of clones that are highly expanded could be underestimated (if identical TCR molecules share a barcode).

MiXCR, applied by TCRdb to the PCR reads, yields one record per CDR3 protein. The repertoire holds roughly 50,000 distinct CDR3 sequences, with under 30% as singletons. The V gene lost 5 bases and the J gene lost 6 bases, with 29 bases spanning the gap. This CDR3 contains 19 residues. Germline lookup yields CDR1 SEHNR and CDR2 FQNEAQ (reference sequence). This clonotype was detected many times. The antigen remains unidentified. The rearrangement joins TRBV7-9 to TRBJ2-1; D is possibly TRBD1 (8 bases). The sequencing sample was made of naive CD8+ T cells from blood, with Jurkat cell RNA spiked in. Subset denoted: FACS-sorted CD8+CD4-CCR7+CD45RA+ naive T cells. The sequence was obtained from a human donor in good health. Some libraries in this study had Jurkat cell RNA spiked in. The CDR3 sequence: CASSNRDRLRENFRNEQFF. CDR3 coding DNA: TGTGCCAGCAGCAACCGGGACAGGCTGCGGGAGAACTTTCGCAATGAGCAGTTCTTC.